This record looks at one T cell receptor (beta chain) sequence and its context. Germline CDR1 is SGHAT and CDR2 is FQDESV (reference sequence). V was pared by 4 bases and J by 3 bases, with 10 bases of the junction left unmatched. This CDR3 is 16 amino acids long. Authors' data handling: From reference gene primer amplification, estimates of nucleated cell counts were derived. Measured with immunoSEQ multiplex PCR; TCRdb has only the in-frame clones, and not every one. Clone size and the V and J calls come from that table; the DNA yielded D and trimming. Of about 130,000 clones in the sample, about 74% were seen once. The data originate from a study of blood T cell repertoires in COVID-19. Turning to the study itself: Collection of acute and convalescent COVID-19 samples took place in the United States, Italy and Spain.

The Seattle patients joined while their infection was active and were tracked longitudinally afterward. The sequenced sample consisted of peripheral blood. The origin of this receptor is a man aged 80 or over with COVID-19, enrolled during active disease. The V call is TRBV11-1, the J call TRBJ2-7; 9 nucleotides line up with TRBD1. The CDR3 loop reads CASSSAGTGKNYEQYF. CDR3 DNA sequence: TGTGCCAGCAGCTCTGCGGGGACAGGGAAAAACTACGAGCAGTACTTC.